Following are 3 T cell receptor beta chains from one sample sequenced in a study of T cells in Graves' hyperthyroidism and ophthalmopathy. Researchers amplified the TCR beta CDR3 regions from RNA transcripts. The TCR CDR3 was amplified in a first-round RT-PCR using the HTBI primer set. MiXCR, run by TCRdb on the multiplex PCR reads, gives a single entry per CDR3 protein. The sample records around 300,000 distinct CDR3 sequences, about 14% being singletons. The sequenced sample was blood. These TCRs come from a woman aged 25 to 39 with Graves' hyperthyroidism that later progressed to Graves' ophthalmopathy.

This clonotype came up many times. The genes are TRBV20-1 and TRBJ1-2; D call uncertain. V was trimmed by 5 bases and J by 7 bases, leaving 14 bases between them. This CDR3 region has 12 residues. Per the germline V gene, CDR1 is DFQATT and CDR2 is SNEGSKA (reference sequence). CDR3 nucleotides: TGCAGTGCTGTGTCACCCGGTAGTGGCTACACCTTC. This gives the protein CSAVSPGSGYTF.

This clonotype showed up many times. This sequence joins TRBV28 and TRBJ2-7, with D maybe TRBD1 (6 bases). V was clipped by 3 bases and J by 2 bases, with 11 bases between them. CDR1 MDHEN and CDR2 SYDVKM come from the germline V gene. The CDR3 contains 14 residues. The CDR3: CASSFKQGPYEQYF. The CDR3 DNA is TGTGCCAGCAGTTTCAAACAGGGACCCTACGAGCAGTACTTC.

This clonotype was detected many times. The CDR3 coding sequence is TGTGCCAGCAGTTTCGACCCTGCCCGAGATGGCTACACCTTC. Translating it yields CASSFDPARDGYTF. V gene TRBV27 combines with J gene TRBJ1-2; no clear D. The CDR3 length is 14 residues. V lost 3 bases to trimming and J lost 6 bases, with 14 bases between them. Germline V gene data show CDR1 as MNHEY and CDR2 as SMNVEV (reference sequence).